The 3 T cell receptor beta chains below all came from one sample that was sequenced in a study of T cells after yellow fever vaccination. TCRdb independently ran MiXCR on the 5' RACE reads; one entry per CDR3 protein. The table has 320,000 or so distinct CDR3 sequences, roughly 8.6% seen once. Sequencing used PBMCs, obtained around 45 days after the first yellow fever vaccination. These receptors were collected from a man between 18 and 35 years old who received the YFV17D yellow fever vaccine.

This rearrangement joins TRBV20-1 to TRBJ2-5; 7 bases agree with TRBD1. Looked up from germline, CDR1 is DFQATT and CDR2 is SNEGSKA (reference sequence). This CDR3 has 15 amino acids. The V segment lost 0 bases and the J segment 3 bases; nucleotides outside the gene matches: 7. The CDR3 nucleotides read TGCAGTGCTAGAGAGCCGGGGACAGCCAAAGAGACCCAGTACTTC. Its protein is CSAREPGTAKETQYF.

This clonotype has at least ten counts. This rearrangement joins TRBV6-5 to TRBJ2-7; 7 nucleotides align to TRBD1. CDR1 and CDR2 from the germline V gene are MNHEY and SVGAGI. After removal of 2 bases from V and 0 bases from J, the junction contained 4 bases not matched to a gene. This CDR3 comprises 15 residues. The CDR3 loop is CASSYGQGVSYEQYF. The CDR3 nucleotides are TGTGCCAGCAGTTACGGGCAGGGGGTCTCCTACGAGCAGTACTTC.

This clonotype was detected many times. The chain couples TRBV14 to TRBJ1-6; TRBD1 might be the D (5 bases). The CDR3 is made up of 12 amino acids. CDR1 and CDR2 from the germline V gene are SGHDN and FVKESK. V was pared by 3 bases and J by 8 bases, with 5 bases between. CDR3 sequence reads: CASSQGDSPLHF. Written as DNA, the CDR3 is TGTGCCAGCAGCCAGGGGGATTCACCCCTCCACTTT.